This T cell receptor (beta chain) is drawn from a study of T cell repertoires in cytomegalovirus infection. Overall study: The public TCR beta signatures pointed to both CMV infection and matching HLA type.

Study-level findings and limits: CMV carriers having the relevant HLA were flagged by cumulative public TCR beta family frequency. Clonotypes of TCR beta that were HLA-C-restricted and CMV-specific dominated the ex vivo response.

TCRdb re-called the reads with MiXCR, one entry per CDR3 protein. The profile shows around 350,000 distinct CDR3 sequences, 18% of them singletons. J lost 3 bases, V lost 1 base, and 10 bases had no gene match. Germline V gives CDR1 DFQATT, CDR2 SNEGSKA (reference sequence). The CDR3 covers 17 residues. This clonotype was seen ten or more times. Its specificity is not known. What was sequenced was PBMCs. The genes are TRBV20-1 and TRBJ2-3; 10 bases line up with TRBD1. This TCR was recovered from a human donor in good health (CMV status not recorded). Some clones in this sample may be carry-over from other donors' samples. DNA for the CDR3: TGCAGTGCTAGAGGATTCGTGGGGACAGGGGTTACAGATACGCAGTATTTT. It encodes CSARGFVGTGVTDTQYF.